This T cell receptor beta chain stems from a study of shared clonotypes between healthy human individuals. Study results and caveats: Four donors held about 4.6% of naive CD4 clonotypes in common.

Germline CDR1 and CDR2: SNHLY and FYNNEI. The CDR3 covers 16 residues. V was shortened by 5 bases and J by 1 base, with 14 bases between the two germline ends. In replicate PCRs of sorted subsets, around 200 ng DNA, about 29,000 T cell genomes, was used. TCRdb keeps only in-frame clones here, not all; method: immunoSEQ multiplex PCR. Of over 850,000 clones listed, 78% were seen once; the top ten hold approximately 0.52%. A remark on this clone: Antigen specificity is unknown.

A split of CD4+ cells into CD45RA+ naive and CD45RA-negative memory subsets was performed. The source of this sequence is a man aged 18 to 30 in good health. Some clones in this sample may be carry-over from other donors' samples. V usage is TRBV2 and J usage is TRBJ2-2; the D gene is possibly TRBD2 (5 bases). Sequencing was performed on memory CD4+ T cells from PBMCs. Sample subset: CD45RA-negative fraction. DNA for the CDR3: TGTGCCAGCAGTTTCTCGCGGGTCTGGAACACCGGGGAGCTGTTTTTT. Protein: CASSFSRVWNTGELFF.